This is a list of T cell receptor beta chains from one sample in a study of blood T cell repertoires in COVID-19. Sequencing was performed with immunoSEQ multiplex PCR; in TCRdb, only in-frame clones are kept and a portion is missing. The sample includes 91,000 or so clones, 80% to 90% seen only once; the top ten take 15% to 17%. The source material was peripheral blood. These receptors were obtained from a human donor in a cohort sampled during active COVID-19. The CDR3 runs from the conserved cysteine through the conserved F or W.

CDR3	V	J
CASSYRQGRTYEQYF	TRBV6-5	TRBJ2-7
CASSDSPLATQETQYF	TRBV10-2	TRBJ2-5
CASRGSGRSQETQYF	TRBV6-5	TRBJ2-5
CASSQGFSGGVNTGELFF	TRBV4-1	TRBJ2-2
CASSPPDSRSTDTQYF	TRBV18	TRBJ2-3
CASRPTSGSETQYF	TRBV2	TRBJ2-5
CASSSPYEQYF	TRBV5-1	TRBJ2-7
CSARSGQPQHF	TRBV20-1	TRBJ1-5
CASSYTLAGLYEQYF	TRBV27	TRBJ2-7
CASRSRGDNSPLHF	TRBV25-1	TRBJ1-6
CASGWADEAFF	TRBV28	TRBJ1-1
CASSLPGQNYGYTF	TRBV5-1	TRBJ1-2
CASSLSRLGPTGELFF	TRBV7-3	TRBJ2-2
CASSLVGTAMNTEAFF	TRBV5-1	TRBJ1-1
CASSFRGAGGGYTF	TRBV28	TRBJ1-2
CASRGGLSGNTIYF	TRBV19	TRBJ1-3
CASSPPDRDYGYTF	TRBV7-9	TRBJ1-2
CASSPRWGQGALVGNTIYF	TRBV9	TRBJ1-3
CASSAGTSGIYNEQFF	TRBV4-3	TRBJ2-1
CAISGRGTGEGKTEAFF	TRBV10-3	TRBJ1-1
CASSLLAGVEETQYF	TRBV5-1	TRBJ2-5
CASSQFLGRTQGEDTQYF	TRBV4-1	TRBJ2-3
CASSGWTGNYGYTF	TRBV19	TRBJ1-2
CASSIRAGNTEAFF	TRBV19	TRBJ1-1
CASSGNRGVGTEAFF	TRBV5-4	TRBJ1-1
CASSPDNYNEQFF	TRBV5-6	TRBJ2-1
CASISRGRGETQYF	TRBV28	TRBJ2-5
CASSATGVYEQYF	TRBV5-1	TRBJ2-7
CASSVDSAGVQETQYF	TRBV9	TRBJ2-5
CASSLTSAGGPADTQYF	TRBV7-2	TRBJ2-3
CASSSSGTGVNEQFF	TRBV7-7	TRBJ2-1
CAWEKETSEAFF	TRBV30	TRBJ1-1
CASSLGAGGANYGYTF	TRBV7-3	TRBJ1-2
CASSTDRDATNEKLFF	TRBV5-4	TRBJ1-4
CASSSTSGKSYEQYF	TRBV7-2	TRBJ2-7
CASSDQGQGLSGTQYF	TRBV25-1	TRBJ2-3
CASSLLTAYNEQFF	TRBV5-6	TRBJ2-1
CASTPTSGKYNEQFF	TRBV5-1	TRBJ2-1
CSVWEETRNQPQHF	TRBV29-1	TRBJ1-5
CASSPGLDRGAEKLFF	TRBV5-1	TRBJ1-4
CSVEDRDRGYGYTF	TRBV29-1	TRBJ1-2
CASSSGHRASSYNEQFF	TRBV5-6	TRBJ2-1
CASSEARGGFGYEQYF	TRBV6-1	TRBJ2-7
CASSEHLPPYEQYF	TRBV10-1	TRBJ2-7
CASSPDRASEAFF	TRBV18	TRBJ1-1
CASSLGGNGYTF	TRBV27	TRBJ1-2
CAGALMGQGGEKLFF	TRBV6-5	TRBJ1-4
CASRKQGNGNSPLHF	TRBV3-1/TRBV3-2	TRBJ1-6